One sample yielded the 6 T cell receptor beta chains listed below, sequenced in a study of blood T cell repertoires in COVID-19. The assay was immunoSEQ multiplex PCR, and TCRdb's table has in-frame clones only and misses some. The repertoire has 140,000 to 150,000 clones, about 83% of them found once; the top ten carry under 7%. Sequencing was done on a sample of PBMCs or T cells enriched from blood (not recorded which). These receptors came from a woman between 50 and 59 years old who had been exposed to COVID-19.

The chain employs TRBV24-1 and TRBJ1-1; 9 nucleotides line up with TRBD1. CDR3 length: 16 amino acids. After removal of 1 base from V and 3 bases from J, the junction contained 5 bases not matched to a gene. CDR1 is KGHDR and CDR2 is SFDVKD in the germline V gene. CDR3 protein: CATSDFYRGPDTEAFF. The CDR3 DNA follows: TGTGCCACCAGTGATTTCTACAGGGGGCCGGACACTGAAGCTTTCTTT.

The chain joins TRBV7-6 to TRBJ2-2; 10 nucleotides align to TRBD2. The germline V gene has CDR1 SGHVS and CDR2 FNYEAQ. V shed 4 bases, J shed 5 bases, and the junction held 16 bases outside the gene matches. The CDR3 contains 19 residues. The CDR3 loop reads CASSSLLAGAPLGTGELFF. CDR3 in DNA: TGTGCCAGCAGCTCCCTCCTAGCGGGGGCTCCACTAGGAACCGGGGAGCTGTTTTTT. Supplemented by reference TRBV7-6 and TRBJ2-2, the full variable domain reads GAGVSQSPRYKVTKRGQDVALRCDPISGHVSLYWYRQALGQGPEFLTYFNYEAQQDKSGLPNDRFSAERPEGSISTLTIQRTEQRDSAMYRCASSSLLAGAPLGTGELFFGEGSRLTVL.

V usage is TRBV29-1 and J usage is TRBJ2-7, with TRBD2 as a possible D gene (6 bases). Trimming removed 3 bases from V and 1 base from J, with 10 bases in between. This CDR3 has 13 amino acids. Germline CDR1 and CDR2: SQVTM and ANQGSEA. The CDR3 region has the DNA TGCAGCGTTGACGGGGGACCTTCCTACGAGCAGTACTTC. Its translation is CSVDGGPSYEQYF.

The table lists this clone with a count of one. The chain recombines TRBV24-1 with TRBJ2-2; 9 positions agree with TRBD1. Germline V CDR1 and CDR2: KGHDR, SFDVKD. The CDR3 has 17 amino acids. With V trimmed by 3 bases and J by 4 bases, 8 bases remained unmatched. The CDR3 region has the DNA TGTGCCACCAGTGATCCCACAGGGGGCGCGGGCACCGGGGAGCTGTTTTTT. Translating gives CATSDPTGGAGTGELFF.

The V gene is TRBV6-5, the J gene TRBJ1-2; D is perhaps TRBD1 (5 bases). Germline V gives CDR1 MNHEY, CDR2 SVGAGI. V lost 0 bases and J 1 base, leaving 9 bases between the germline ends. CDR3 length: 15 residues. The CDR3 spells CASSYSRGGNYGYTF. The CDR3 coding sequence is TGTGCCAGCAGTTACTCGCGGGGGGGTAACTATGGCTACACCTTC.

The rearrangement uses TRBV10-3 and TRBJ2-5; weak D call: TRBD1 (6 bases). V was clipped by 3 bases and J by 5 bases, with 19 bases between them. Germline V CDR1 and CDR2: ENHRY, SYGVKD. This CDR3 is 16 amino acids long. The CDR3 DNA is TGTGCCATCAGTGACCCGATGACAGGCCTTGGGGAGACCCAGTACTTC. Amino acid sequence: CAISDPMTGLGETQYF.